The present T cell receptor (beta chain) was sequenced within a study of regulatory T cells in long-lasting Graves disease. The sample holds many counts of this clonotype. For TCR beta, libraries came from iRepertoire HTBI primers and Arm-PCR of CDR3 regions. TCRdb reanalysed the multiplex PCR reads using MiXCR and keeps one entry per CDR3 protein. The sample contains 300,000 to 500,000 distinct CDR3 sequences, roughly 20% of which appear only once. This CDR3 spans 14 amino acids. The germline CDR1 and CDR2 sequences are LNHDA and SQIVND (reference sequence). Trimming took 5 bases from V and 0 from J, leaving 8 bases between them. Sample time point: persistent/refractory GD, antithyroid drugs over 5 years with positive TRAb. Making the TCR library involved RNA that had been extracted from PBMCs.

The sequence derives from a female donor with Graves disease. Material: peripheral blood mononuclear cells (PBMCs), obtained when the disease was refractory, from a patient treated with antithyroid drugs. This chain links TRBV19 with TRBJ1-5; D unresolved. CDR3 bases: TGTGCCAGTAGTTTCGACTATAGCAATCAGCCCCAGCATTTT. It specifies CASSFDYSNQPQHF.